This TCR beta chain was recovered during a study of cytomegalovirus exposure and HLA in healthy donors. The study, taken as a whole, reports: Donors were assumed by presence/absence analyses to have roughly uniform sequencing depth.

The PCR made use of 60 Vbeta and 13 Jbeta primers. Some clones are missing from TCRdb's copy, which holds only in-frame ones; the method was immunoSEQ multiplex PCR. This repertoire shows just over 150,000 clones, roughly 80% found once; its top ten account for roughly 2%. As concerns this clone: The antigen remains undetermined.

This CDR3 has 12 amino acids. Germline loops: CDR1 SGHRS, CDR2 YFSETQ. V lost 5 bases, J lost 0 bases, and 6 bases lay in between. The receptor was derived from a female donor in good health and CMV-seronegative. The chain recombines TRBV5-1 with TRBJ2-7, with D unclear. Sequenced sample: PBMCs. CDR3 bases: TGCGCCAGCAGTTATAGCTCCTACGAGCAGTACTTC. Translation: CASSYSSYEQYF.